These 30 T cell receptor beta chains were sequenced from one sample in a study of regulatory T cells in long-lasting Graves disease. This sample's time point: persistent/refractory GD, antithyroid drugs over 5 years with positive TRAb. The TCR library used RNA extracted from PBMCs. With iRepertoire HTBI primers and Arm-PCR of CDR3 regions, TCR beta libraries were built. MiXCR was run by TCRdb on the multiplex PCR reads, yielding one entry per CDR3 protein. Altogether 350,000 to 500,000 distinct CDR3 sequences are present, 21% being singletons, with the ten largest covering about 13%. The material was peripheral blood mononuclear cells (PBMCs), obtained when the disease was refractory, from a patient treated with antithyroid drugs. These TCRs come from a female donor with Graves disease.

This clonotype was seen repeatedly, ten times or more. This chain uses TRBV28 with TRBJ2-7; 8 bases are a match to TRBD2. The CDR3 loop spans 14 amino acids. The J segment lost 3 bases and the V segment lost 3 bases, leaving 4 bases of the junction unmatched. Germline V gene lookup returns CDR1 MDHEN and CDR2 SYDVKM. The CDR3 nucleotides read TGTGCCAGCAGTTTCGGGGGGGAGGGCTACGAGCAGTACTTC. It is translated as CASSFGGEGYEQYF.

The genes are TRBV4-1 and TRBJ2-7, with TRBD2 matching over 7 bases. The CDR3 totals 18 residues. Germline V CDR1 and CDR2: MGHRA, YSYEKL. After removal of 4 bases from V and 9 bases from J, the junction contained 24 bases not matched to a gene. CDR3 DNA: TGCGCCAGCAGCCCCGCGAGACTGGGGCTAGCGGACCGCGGAGCGCAGTACTTC. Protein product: CASSPARLGLADRGAQYF.

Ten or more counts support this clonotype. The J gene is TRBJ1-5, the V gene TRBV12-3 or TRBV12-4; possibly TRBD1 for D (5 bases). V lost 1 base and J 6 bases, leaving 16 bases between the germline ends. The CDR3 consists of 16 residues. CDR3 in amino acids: CASSLEGTPEGQPQHF. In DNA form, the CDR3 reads TGTGCCAGCAGTTTAGAAGGGACGCCCGAGGGTCAGCCCCAGCATTTT.

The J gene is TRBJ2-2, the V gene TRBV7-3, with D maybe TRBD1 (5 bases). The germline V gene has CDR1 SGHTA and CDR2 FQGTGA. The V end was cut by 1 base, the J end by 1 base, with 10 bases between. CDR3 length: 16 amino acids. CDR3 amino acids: CASSLRERGNTGELFF. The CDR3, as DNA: TGTGCCAGCAGCTTAAGGGAAAGGGGGAACACCGGGGAGCTGTTTTTT.

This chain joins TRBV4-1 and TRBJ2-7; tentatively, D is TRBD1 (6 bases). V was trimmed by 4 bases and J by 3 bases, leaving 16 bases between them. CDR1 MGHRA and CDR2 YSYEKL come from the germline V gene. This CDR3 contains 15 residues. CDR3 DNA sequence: TGCGCCAGCAGCCCTACAGGGAACGCATTCTACGAGCAGTACTTC. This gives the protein CASSPTGNAFYEQYF.

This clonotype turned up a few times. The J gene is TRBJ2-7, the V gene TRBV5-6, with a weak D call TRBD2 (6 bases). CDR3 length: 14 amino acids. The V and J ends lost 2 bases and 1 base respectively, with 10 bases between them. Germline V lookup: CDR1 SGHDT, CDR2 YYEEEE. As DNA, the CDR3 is TGTGCCAGCAGCTTATCGGGGGTGTCCTACGAGCAGTACTTC. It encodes CASSLSGVSYEQYF. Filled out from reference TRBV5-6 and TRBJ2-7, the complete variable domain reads DAGVTQSPTHLIKTRGQQVTLRCSPKSGHDTVSWYQQALGQGPQFIFQYYEEEERQRGNFPDRFSGHQFPNYSSELNVNALLLGDSALYLCASSLSGVSYEQYFGPGTRLTVT.

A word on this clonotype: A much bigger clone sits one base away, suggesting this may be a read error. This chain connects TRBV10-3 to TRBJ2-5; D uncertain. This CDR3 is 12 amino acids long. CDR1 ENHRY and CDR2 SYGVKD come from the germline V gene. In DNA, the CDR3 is TGTGCCATCAGTGAGTTCCAAGAGACCCGGTACTTC. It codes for CAISEFQETRYF.

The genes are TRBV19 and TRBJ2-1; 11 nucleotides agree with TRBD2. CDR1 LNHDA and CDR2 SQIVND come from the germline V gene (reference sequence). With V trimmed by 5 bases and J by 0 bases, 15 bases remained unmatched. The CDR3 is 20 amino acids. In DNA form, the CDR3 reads TGTGCCAGTAGTGGCCGAGGGGTAGTAGCGGGAGGGCCCTCCTACAATGAGCAGTTCTTC. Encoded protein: CASSGRGVVAGGPSYNEQFF.

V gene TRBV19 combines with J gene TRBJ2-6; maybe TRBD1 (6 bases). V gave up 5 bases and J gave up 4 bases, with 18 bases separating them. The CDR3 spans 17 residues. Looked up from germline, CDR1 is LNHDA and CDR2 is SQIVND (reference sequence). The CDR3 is CASSVLRTGSGANVLTF. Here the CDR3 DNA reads TGTGCCAGTAGTGTCCTACGTACAGGGTCCGGGGCCAACGTCCTGACTTTC. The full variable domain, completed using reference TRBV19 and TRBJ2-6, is DGGITQSPKYLFRKEGQNVTLSCEQNLNHDAMYWYRQDPGQGLRLIYYSQIVNDFQKGDIAEGYSVSREKKESFPLTVTSAQKNPTAFYLCASSVLRTGSGANVLTFGAGSRLTVL.

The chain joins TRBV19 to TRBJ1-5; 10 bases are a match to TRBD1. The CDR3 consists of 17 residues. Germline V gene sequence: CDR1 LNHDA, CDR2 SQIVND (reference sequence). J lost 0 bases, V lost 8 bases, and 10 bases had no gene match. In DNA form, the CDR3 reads TGTGCCAGTTGTCCGGGACAGGGGTGGTATAGCAATCAGCCCCAGCATTTT. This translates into CASCPGQGWYSNQPQHF.

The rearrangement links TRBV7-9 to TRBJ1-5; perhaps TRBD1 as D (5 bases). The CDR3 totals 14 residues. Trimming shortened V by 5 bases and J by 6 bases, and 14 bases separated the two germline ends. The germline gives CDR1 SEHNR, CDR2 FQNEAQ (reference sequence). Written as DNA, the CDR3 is TGTGCCAGCAGCGCAACGGGGGGGAGTCAGCCCCAGCATTTT. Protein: CASSATGGSQPQHF.

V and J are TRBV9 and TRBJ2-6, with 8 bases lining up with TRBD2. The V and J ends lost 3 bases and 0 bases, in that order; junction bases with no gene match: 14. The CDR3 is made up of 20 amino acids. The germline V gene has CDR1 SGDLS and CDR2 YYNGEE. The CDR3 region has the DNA TGTGCCAGCAGCGGCCGCGACGGACTAGCTGTTAGCTCTGGGGCCAACGTCCTGACTTTC. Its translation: CASSGRDGLAVSSGANVLTF.

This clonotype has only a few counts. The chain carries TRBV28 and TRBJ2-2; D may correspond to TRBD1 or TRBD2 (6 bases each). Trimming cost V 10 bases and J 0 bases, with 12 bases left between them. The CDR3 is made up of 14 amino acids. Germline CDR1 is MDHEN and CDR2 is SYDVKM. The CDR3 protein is CATRGGTNTGELFF. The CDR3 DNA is TGTGCCACCAGGGGCGGGACGAACACCGGGGAGCTGTTTTTT.

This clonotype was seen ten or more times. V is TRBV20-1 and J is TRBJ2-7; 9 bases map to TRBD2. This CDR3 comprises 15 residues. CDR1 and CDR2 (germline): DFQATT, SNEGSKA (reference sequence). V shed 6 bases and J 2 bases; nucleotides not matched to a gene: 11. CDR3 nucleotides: TGCAGTGCGGATACCTTTAGCGGGAGCACCTACGAGCAGTACTTC. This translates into CSADTFSGSTYEQYF.

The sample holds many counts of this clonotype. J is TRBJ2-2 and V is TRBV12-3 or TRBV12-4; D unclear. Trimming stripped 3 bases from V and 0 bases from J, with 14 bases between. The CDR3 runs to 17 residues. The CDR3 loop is CASSFLTVPANTGELFF. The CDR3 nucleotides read TGTGCCAGCAGTTTTTTAACTGTGCCCGCGAACACCGGGGAGCTGTTTTTT.

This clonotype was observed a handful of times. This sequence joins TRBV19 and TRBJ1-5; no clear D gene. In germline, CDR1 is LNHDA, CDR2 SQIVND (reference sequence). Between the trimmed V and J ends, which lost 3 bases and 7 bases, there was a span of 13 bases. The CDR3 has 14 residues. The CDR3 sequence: CASSIRRVGQPQHF. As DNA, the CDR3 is TGTGCCAGTAGTATCCGCCGGGTAGGACAGCCCCAGCATTTT.

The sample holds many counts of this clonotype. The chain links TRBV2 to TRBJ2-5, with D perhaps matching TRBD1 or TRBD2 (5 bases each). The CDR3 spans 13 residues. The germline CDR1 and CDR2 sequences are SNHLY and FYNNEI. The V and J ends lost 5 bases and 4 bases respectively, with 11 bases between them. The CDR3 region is CASSSGTPETQYF. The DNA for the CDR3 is TGTGCCAGCAGTTCCGGGACGCCAGAGACCCAGTACTTC.

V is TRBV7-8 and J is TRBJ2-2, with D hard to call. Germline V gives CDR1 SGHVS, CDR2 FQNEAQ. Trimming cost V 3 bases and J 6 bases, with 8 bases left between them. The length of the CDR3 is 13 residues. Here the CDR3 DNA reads TGTGCCAGCAGCTTTCAAGGCGCCGGGGAGCTGTTTTTT. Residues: CASSFQGAGELFF.

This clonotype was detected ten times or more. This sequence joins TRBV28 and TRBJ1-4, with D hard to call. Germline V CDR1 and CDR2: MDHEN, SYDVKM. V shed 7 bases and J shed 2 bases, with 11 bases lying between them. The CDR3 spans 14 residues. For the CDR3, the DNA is TGTGCCAGCACTCCCAGGCGGACTAATGAAAAACTGTTTTTT. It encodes CASTPRRTNEKLFF.

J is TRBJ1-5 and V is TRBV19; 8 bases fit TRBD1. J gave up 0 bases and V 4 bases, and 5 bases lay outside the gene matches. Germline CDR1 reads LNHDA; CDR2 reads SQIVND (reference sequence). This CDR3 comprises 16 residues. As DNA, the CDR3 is TGTGCCAGTAGTAGGACAGGGATGGATAGCAATCAGCCCCAGCATTTT. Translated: CASSRTGMDSNQPQHF.

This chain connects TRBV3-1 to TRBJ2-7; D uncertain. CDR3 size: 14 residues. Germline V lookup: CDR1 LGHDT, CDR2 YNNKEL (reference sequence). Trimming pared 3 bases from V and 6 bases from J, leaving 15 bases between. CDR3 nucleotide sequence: TGTGCCAGCAGCCAGGCGGTGGATCCGACCGAGCAGTACTTC. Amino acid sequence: CASSQAVDPTEQYF.

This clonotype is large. DNA of the CDR3: TGTGCCAGCAGCTTAGAAGCGGGAGAGACCTACGAGCAGTACTTC. This sequence encodes CASSLEAGETYEQYF. The chain employs TRBV11-2 and TRBJ2-7, with TRBD2 matching 8 bases. Per germline, CDR1 SGHAT and CDR2 FQNNGV. CDR3 length equals 15 residues. Trimming removed 0 bases from V and 2 bases from J; junction bases left unmatched: 3.

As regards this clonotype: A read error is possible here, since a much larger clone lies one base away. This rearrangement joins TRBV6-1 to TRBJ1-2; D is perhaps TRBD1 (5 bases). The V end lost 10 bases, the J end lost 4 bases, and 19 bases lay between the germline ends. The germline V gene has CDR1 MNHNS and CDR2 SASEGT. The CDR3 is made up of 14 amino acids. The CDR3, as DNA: TGTGCCAACAGCCTTCGGGGGGTGACCTATGGCTACACCTTC. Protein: CANSLRGVTYGYTF.

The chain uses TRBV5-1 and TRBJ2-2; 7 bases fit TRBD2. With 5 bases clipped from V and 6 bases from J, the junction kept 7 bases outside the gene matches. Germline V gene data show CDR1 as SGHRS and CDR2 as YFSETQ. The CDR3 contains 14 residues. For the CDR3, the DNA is TGCGCCAGCAGGACTAGCTTCTACCCCGGGGAGCTGTTTTTT. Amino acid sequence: CASRTSFYPGELFF.

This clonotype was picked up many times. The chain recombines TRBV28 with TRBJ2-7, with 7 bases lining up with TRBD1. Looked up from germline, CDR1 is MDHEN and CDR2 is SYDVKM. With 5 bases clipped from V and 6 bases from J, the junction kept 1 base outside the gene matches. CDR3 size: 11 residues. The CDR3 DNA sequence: TGTGCCAGCAGTAACAGGGGCGAGCAGTACTTC. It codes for CASSNRGEQYF. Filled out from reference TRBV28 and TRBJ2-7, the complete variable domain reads DVKVTQSSRYLVKRTGEKVFLECVQDMDHENMFWYRQDPGLGLRLIYFSYDVKMKEKGDIPEGYSVSREKKERFSLILESASTNQTSMYLCASSNRGEQYFGPGTRLTVT.

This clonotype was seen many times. Written as DNA, the CDR3 is TGTGCCAGCACTCCGAATATCCGAAATTTCTACGAGCAGTACTTC. It translates to CASTPNIRNFYEQYF. The chain is built from TRBV28 and TRBJ2-7; D unresolved. Germline CDR1 reads MDHEN; CDR2 reads SYDVKM. V was shortened by 7 bases and J by 3 bases, with 19 bases between the two germline ends. This CDR3 region has 15 residues.

The chain's CDR3 is CASSPANMELFF. The CDR3, as DNA: TGTGCCAGCAGTCCCGCCAACATGGAACTGTTTTTT. The V and J genes are TRBV28 and TRBJ1-4; D ambiguous. The germline V and J ends were trimmed by 5 bases and 12 bases, with 13 bases remaining between them. The CDR3 sequence is 12 residues long. Germline CDR1 and CDR2: MDHEN and SYDVKM.

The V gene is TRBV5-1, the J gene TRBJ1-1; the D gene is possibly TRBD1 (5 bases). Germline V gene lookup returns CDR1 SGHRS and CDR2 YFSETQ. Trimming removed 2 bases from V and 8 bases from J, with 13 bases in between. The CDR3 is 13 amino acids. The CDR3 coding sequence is TGCGCCAGCAGCTTCGGGGGATCGGGGGAAGCTTTCTTT. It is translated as CASSFGGSGEAFF.

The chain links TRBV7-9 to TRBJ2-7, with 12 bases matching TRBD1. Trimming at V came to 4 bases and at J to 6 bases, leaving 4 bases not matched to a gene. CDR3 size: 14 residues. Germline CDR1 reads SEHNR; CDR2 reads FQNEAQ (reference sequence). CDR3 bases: TGTGCCAGCAGCTGGGACAGGGGGCAGAGCGAGCAGTACTTC. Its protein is CASSWDRGQSEQYF.

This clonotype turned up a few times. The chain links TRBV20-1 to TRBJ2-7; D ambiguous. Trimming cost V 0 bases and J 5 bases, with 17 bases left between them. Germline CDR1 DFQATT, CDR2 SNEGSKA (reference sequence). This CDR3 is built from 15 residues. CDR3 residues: CSARDSRRNFNEQYF. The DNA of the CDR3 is TGCAGTGCTAGAGATAGCCGTCGTAACTTCAACGAGCAGTACTTC.